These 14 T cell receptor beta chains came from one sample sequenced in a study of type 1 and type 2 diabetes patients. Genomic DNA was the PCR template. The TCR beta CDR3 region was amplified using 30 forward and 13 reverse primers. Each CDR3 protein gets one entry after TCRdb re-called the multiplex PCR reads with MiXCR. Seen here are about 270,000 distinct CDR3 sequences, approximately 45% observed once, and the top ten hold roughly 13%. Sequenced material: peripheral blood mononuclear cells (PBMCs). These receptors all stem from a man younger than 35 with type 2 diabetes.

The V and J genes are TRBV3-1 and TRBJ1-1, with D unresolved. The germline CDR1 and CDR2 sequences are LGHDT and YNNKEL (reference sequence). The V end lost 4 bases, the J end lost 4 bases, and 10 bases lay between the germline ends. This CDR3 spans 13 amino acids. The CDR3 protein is CASSPWATTEAFF. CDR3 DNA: TGTGCCAGCAGCCCTTGGGCTACCACTGAAGCTTTCTTT.

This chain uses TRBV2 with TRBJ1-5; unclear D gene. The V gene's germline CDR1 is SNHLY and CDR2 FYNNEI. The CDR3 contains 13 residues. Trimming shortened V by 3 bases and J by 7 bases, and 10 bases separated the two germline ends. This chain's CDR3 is CASSDQSGQPQHF. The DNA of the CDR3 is TGTGCCAGCAGTGACCAAAGCGGGCAGCCCCAGCATTTT.

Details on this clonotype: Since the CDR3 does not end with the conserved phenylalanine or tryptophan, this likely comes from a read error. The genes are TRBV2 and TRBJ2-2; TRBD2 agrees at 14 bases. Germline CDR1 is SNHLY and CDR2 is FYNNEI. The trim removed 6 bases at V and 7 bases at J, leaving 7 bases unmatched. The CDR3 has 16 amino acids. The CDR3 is CASSPGLAGGGGELFS. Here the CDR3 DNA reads TGTGCCAGCAGCCCAGGACTAGCGGGGGGTGGCGGGGAGCTGTTTTCT.

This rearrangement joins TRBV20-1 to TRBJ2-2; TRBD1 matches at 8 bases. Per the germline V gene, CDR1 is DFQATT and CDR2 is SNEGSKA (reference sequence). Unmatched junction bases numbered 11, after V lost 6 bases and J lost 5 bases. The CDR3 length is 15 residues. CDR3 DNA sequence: TGCAGTGCAAGACCCGGGACAGGCTGGACCGGGGAGCTGTTTTTT. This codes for CSARPGTGWTGELFF.

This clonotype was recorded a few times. The CDR3 coding sequence is TGTGCCAGCACCAAGACGGCCCTTACCCAAGAGACCCAGTACTTC. It encodes CASTKTALTQETQYF. The rearrangement joins TRBV7-6 to TRBJ2-5; D gene uncertain. CDR1 SGHVS and CDR2 FNYEAQ come from the germline V gene. The V and J ends lost 7 bases and 1 base respectively, with 16 bases between them. The CDR3 runs 15 residues.

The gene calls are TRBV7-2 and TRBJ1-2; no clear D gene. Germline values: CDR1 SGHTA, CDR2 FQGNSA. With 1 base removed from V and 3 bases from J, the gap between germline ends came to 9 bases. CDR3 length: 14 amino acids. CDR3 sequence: CASSLGTDYYGYTF. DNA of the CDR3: TGTGCCAGCAGCTTAGGAACGGACTACTATGGCTACACCTTC.

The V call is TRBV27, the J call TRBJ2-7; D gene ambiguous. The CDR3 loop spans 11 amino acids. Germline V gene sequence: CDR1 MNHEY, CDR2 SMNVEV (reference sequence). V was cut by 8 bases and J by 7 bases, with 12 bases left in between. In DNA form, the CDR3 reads TGTGCCAGCGGCATGCGGCAGGAGCAGTACTTC. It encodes CASGMRQEQYF.

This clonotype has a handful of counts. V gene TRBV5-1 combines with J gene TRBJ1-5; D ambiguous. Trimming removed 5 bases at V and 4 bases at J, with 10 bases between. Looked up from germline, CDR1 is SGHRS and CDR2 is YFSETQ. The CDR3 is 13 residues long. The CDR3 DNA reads TGCGCCAGCAGGCCAGACACGAATCAGCCCCAGCATTTT. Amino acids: CASRPDTNQPQHF.

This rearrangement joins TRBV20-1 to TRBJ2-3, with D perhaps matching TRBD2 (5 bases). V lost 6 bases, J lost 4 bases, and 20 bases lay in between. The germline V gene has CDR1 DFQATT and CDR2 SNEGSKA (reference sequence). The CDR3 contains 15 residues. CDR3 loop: CSAPNSGVNPDTQYF. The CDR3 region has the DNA TGCAGTGCCCCAAACTCCGGGGTGAATCCAGATACGCAGTATTTT.

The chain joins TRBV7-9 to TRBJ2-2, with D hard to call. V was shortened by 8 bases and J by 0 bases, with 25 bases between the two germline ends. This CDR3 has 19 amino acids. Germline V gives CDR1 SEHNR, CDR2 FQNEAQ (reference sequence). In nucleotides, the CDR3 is TGTGCCAGCGGCCTTATTAATGGAGTAGCCGGCACGAACACCGGGGAGCTGTTTTTT. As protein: CASGLINGVAGTNTGELFF.

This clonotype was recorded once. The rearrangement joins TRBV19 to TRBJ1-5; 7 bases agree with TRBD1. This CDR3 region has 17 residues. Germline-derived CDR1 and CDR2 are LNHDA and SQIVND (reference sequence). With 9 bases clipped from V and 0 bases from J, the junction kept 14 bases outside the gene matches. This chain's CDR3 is CASNSGQNTYSNQPQHF. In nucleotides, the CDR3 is TGTGCCAGCAACTCGGGACAGAACACCTATAGCAATCAGCCCCAGCATTTT.

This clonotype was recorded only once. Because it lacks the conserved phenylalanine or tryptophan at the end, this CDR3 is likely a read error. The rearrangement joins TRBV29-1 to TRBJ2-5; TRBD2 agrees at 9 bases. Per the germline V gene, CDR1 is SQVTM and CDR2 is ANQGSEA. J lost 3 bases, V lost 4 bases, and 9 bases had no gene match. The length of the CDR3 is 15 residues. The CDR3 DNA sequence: TGCAGCGTTGCGGGTGGCGGGGGGGCTGAAGAGACCCAGTACTCC. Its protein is CSVAGGGGAEETQYS.

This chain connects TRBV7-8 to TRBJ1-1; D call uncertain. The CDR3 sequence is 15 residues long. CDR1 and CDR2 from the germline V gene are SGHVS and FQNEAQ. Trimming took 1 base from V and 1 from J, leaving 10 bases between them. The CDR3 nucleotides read TGTGCCAGCAGCTTAGTAGTACATACGAACACTGAAGCTTTCTTT. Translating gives CASSLVVHTNTEAFF.

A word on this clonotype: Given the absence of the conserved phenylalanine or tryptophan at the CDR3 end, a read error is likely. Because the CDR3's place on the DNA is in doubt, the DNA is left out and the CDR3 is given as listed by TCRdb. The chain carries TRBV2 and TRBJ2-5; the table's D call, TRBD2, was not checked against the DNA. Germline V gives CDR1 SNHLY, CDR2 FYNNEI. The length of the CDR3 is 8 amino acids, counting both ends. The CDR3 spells CASSETSG.